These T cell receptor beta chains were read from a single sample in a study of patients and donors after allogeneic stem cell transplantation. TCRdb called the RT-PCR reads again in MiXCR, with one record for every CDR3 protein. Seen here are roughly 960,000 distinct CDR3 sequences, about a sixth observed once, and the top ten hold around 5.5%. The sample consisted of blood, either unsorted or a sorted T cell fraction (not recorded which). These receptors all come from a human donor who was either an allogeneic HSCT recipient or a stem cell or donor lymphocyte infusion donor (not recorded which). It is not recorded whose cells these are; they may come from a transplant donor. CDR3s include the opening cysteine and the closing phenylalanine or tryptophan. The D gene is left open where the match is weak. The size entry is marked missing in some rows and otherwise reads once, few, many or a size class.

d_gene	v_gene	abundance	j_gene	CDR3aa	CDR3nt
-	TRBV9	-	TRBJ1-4	CASSALDPGRRNEKLFF	TGTGCCAGCAGCGCCCTCGATCCGGGACGGCGAAATGAAAAACTGTTTTTT
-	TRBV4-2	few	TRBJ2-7	CASSQEGARSSGYEQYF	TGTGCCAGCAGCCAAGAGGGTGCCCGCTCATCTGGGTACGAGCAGTACTTC
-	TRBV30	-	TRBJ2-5	CAWTGGQETQYF	TGTGCCTGGACCGGGGGCCAAGAGACCCAGTACTTC
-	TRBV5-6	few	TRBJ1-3	CASSLPGADGNTIYF	TGTGCCAGCAGCTTACCTGGGGCTGATGGAAACACCATATATTTT
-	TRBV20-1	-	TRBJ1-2	CSARFLGKLGYTF	TGCAGTGCAAGATTTCTGGGGAAGCTAGGCTACACCTTC
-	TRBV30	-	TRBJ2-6	CAWRGKGLGANVLTF	TGTGCCTGGAGGGGGAAGGGACTTGGGGCCAACGTCCTGACTTTC
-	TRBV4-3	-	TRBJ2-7	CASSQDLDGSYEQYF	TGCGCCAGCAGCCAAGATTTGGACGGATCCTACGAGCAGTACTTC
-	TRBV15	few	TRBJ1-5	CATSRVRGDQPQHF	TGTGCCACCAGCAGAGTGAGGGGCGATCAGCCCCAGCATTTT
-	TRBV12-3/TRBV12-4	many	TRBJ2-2	CASTPPNTGELFF	TGTGCCAGCACCCCCCCGAACACCGGGGAGCTGTTTTTT
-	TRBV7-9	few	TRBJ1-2	CASSGENYGYTF	TGTGCCAGCAGCGGGGAGAACTATGGCTACACCTTC
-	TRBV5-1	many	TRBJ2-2	CASTPDHDTGELFF	TGCGCCAGCACCCCGGACCACGACACCGGGGAGCTGTTTTTT
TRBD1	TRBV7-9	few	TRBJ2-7	CASSLVTGGIYEQYF	TGTGCCAGCAGCTTAGTGACAGGGGGGATCTACGAGCAGTACTTC
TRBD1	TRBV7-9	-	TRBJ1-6	CASSLDQTGGHSPLHF	TGTGCCAGCAGCTTAGACCAGACAGGGGGCCATTCACCCCTCCACTTT
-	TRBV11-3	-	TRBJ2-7	CASSFGIPAYEQYF	TGTGCCAGCAGCTTCGGGATACCTGCCTACGAGCAGTACTTC
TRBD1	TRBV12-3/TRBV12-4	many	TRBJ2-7	CASRQTGGWVEQYF	TGTGCCAGCAGACAGACAGGGGGCTGGGTCGAGCAGTACTTC
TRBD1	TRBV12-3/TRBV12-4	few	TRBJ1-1	CASSLNGQVTEAFF	TGTGCCAGCAGTTTAAATGGACAGGTGACTGAAGCTTTCTTT
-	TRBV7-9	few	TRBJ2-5	CASSHIRDISGETQYF	TGTGCCAGCAGCCATATCCGGGACATCTCCGGGGAGACCCAGTACTTC
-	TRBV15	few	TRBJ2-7	CATSRDDRPSYEQYF	TGTGCCACCAGCAGAGATGACAGACCTTCCTACGAGCAGTACTTC
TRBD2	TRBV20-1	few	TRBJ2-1	CSARSFTSGSGNEQFF	TGCAGTGCTAGATCCTTCACTAGCGGGAGCGGTAATGAGCAGTTCTTC
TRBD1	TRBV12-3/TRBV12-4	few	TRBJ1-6	CASTMGGQLNSPLHF	TGTGCCAGCACTATGGGGGGACAGCTGAATTCACCCCTCCACTTT
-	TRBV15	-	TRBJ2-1	CATSGGPGLVGKYNEQFF	TGTGCCACCAGCGGCGGACCGGGACTTGTGGGGAAATACAATGAGCAGTTCTTC
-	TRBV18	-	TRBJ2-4	CASSPTDRLAKNIQYF	TGTGCCAGCTCACCCACTGACCGTCTAGCCAAAAACATTCAGTACTTC
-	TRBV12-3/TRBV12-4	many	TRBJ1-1	CASSSGGIRAAFF	TGTGCCAGCAGCTCCGGGGGGATAAGGGCGGCTTTCTTT
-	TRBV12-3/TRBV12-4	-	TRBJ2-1	CASSFDGSPFF	TGTGCCAGCAGTTTTGACGGGAGCCCGTTCTTC
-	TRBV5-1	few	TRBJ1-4	CASSLEGTKSEKLFF	TGCGCCAGCAGCTTGGAAGGGACAAAGTCCGAAAAACTGTTTTTT
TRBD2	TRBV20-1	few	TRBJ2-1	CSASLAADIITYNEQFF	TGCAGTGCTAGTCTAGCGGCGGACATTATTACCTACAATGAGCAGTTCTTC